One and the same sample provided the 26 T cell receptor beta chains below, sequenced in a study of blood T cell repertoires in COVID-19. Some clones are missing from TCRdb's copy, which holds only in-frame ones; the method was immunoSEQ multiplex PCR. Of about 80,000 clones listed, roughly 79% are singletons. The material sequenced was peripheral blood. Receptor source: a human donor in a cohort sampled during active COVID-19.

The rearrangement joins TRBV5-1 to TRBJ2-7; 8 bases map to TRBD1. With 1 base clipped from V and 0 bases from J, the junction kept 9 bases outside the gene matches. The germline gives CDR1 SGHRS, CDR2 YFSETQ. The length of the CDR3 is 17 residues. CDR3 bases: TGCGCCAGCAGCTTGCGGACAGGGATGGGTTTCTCCTACGAGCAGTACTTC. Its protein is CASSLRTGMGFSYEQYF.

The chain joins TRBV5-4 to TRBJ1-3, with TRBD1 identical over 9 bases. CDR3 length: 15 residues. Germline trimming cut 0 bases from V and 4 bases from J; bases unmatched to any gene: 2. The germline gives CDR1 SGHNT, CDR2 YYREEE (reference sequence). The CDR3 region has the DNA TGTGCCAGCAGCTTGGAGGGGACAGGGGGAAACACCATATATTTT. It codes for CASSLEGTGGNTIYF.

The CDR3 loop is CASSLEAGLAGEVTGELFF. In DNA form, the CDR3 reads TGCGCCAGCAGCTTGGAGGCAGGGTTAGCGGGAGAGGTCACCGGGGAGCTGTTTTTT. The J gene is TRBJ2-2, the V gene TRBV5-1; 9 bases agree with TRBD2. Looked up from germline, CDR1 is SGHRS and CDR2 is YFSETQ. The length of the CDR3 is 19 residues. V trimming: 0 bases; J trimming: 4 bases; junction bases outside the gene matches: 13.

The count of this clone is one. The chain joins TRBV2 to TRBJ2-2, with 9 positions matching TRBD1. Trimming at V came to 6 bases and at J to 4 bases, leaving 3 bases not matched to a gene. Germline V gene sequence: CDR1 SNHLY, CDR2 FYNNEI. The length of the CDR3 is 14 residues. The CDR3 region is CASRWDRATGELFF. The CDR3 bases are TGTGCCAGCAGATGGGACAGGGCCACCGGGGAGCTGTTTTTT.

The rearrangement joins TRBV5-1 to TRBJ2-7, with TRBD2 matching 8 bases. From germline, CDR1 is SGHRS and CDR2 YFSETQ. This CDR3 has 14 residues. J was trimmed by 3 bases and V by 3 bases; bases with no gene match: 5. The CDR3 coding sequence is TGCGCCAGCAGCTCCGGGGGGGGACGCTACGAGCAGTACTTC. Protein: CASSSGGGRYEQYF.

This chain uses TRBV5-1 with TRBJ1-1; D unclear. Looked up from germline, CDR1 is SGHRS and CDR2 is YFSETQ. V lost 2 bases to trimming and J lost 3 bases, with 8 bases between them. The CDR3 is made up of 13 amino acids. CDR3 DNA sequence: TGCGCCAGCAGCTTTTACAGTTACACTGAAGCTTTCTTT. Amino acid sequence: CASSFYSYTEAFF.

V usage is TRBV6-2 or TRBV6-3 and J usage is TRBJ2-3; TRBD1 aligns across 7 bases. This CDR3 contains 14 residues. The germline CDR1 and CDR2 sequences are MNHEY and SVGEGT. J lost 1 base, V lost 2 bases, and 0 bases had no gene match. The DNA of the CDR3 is TGTGCCAGCAGTTACGGGACAGGCACAGATACGCAGTATTTT. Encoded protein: CASSYGTGTDTQYF.

The CDR3 loop reads CASSSTGGGGGPQHF. The CDR3, as DNA: TGTGCCAGCAGCTCAACAGGGGGCGGCGGTGGGCCCCAGCATTTT. This chain links TRBV5-6 with TRBJ1-5; 9 positions match TRBD1. This CDR3 has 15 amino acids. CDR1 and CDR2 from the germline V gene are SGHDT and YYEEEE. V lost 3 bases, J lost 9 bases, and 10 bases stayed unmatched.

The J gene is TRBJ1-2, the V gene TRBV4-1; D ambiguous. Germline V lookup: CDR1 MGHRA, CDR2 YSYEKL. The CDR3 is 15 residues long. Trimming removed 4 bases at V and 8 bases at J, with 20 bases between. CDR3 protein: CASSPRDSKWGGYTF. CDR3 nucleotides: TGCGCCAGCAGCCCGAGGGATTCCAAATGGGGAGGCTACACCTTC.

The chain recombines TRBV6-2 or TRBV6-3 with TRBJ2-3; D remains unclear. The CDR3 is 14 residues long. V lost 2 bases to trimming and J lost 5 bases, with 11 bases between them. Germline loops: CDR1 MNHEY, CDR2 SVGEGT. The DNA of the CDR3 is TGTGCCAGCAGTTACGGTCTGTCCGGAGATACGCAGTATTTT. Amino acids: CASSYGLSGDTQYF.

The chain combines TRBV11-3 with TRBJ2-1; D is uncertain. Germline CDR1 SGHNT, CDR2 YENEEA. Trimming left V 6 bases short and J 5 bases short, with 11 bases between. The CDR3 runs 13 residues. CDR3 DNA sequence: TGTGCCAGCAGGAGGCCCGGCAACAATGAGCAGTTCTTC. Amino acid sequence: CASRRPGNNEQFF.

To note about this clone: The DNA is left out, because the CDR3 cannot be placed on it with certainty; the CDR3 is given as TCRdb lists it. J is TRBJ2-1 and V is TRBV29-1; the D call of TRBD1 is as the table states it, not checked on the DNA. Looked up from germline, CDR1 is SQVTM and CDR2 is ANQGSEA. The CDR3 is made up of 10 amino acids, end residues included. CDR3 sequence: CSVATGATFF.

The CDR3 sequence is CASSSGLAVNEQFF. The CDR3 coding sequence is TGTGCCAGCAGTTCCGGACTAGCAGTAAATGAGCAGTTCTTC. The chain has TRBV27 and TRBJ2-1; 8 bases fit TRBD2. The CDR3 consists of 14 residues. Germline CDR1 is MNHEY and CDR2 is SMNVEV (reference sequence). Trimming cost V 4 bases and J 7 bases; bases outside gene matches: 6.

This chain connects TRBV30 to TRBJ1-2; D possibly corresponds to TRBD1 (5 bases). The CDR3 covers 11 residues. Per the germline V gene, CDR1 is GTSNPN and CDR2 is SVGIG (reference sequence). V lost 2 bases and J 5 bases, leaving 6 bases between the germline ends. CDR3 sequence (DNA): TGTGCCTGGAGTCAGGGTTATGGCTACACCTTC. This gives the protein CAWSQGYGYTF.

The CDR3 DNA is TGTGCCAGCAGCTCCGCGGGGGTAAGCGGGTTCTTC. Translation gives CASSSAGVSGFF. V usage is TRBV11-2 and J usage is TRBJ2-1, with 7 bases identical to TRBD2. The CDR3 runs to 12 residues. V dropped 4 bases and J dropped 15; count of bases not matched to a gene: 9. Per the germline V gene, CDR1 is SGHAT and CDR2 is FQNNGV.

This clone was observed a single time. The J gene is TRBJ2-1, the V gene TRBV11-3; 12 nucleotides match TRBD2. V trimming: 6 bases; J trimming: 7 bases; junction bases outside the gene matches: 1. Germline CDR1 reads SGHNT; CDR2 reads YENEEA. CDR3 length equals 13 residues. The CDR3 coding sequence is TGTGCCAGCAGGACTAGCGGGGGTAATGAGCAGTTCTTC. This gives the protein CASRTSGGNEQFF.

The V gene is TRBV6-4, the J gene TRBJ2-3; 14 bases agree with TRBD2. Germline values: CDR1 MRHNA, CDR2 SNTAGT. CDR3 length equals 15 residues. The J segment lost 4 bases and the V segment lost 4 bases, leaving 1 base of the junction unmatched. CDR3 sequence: CASSGLAGGPDTQYF. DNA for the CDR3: TGTGCCAGCAGTGGACTAGCGGGGGGGCCAGATACGCAGTATTTT.

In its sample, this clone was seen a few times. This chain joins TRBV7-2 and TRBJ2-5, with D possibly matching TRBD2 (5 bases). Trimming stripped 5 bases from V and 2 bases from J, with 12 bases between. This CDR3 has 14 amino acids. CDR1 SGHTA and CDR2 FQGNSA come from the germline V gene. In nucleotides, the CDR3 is TGTGCCAGCAGCCAAGGACTGGCACAAGAGACCCAGTACTTC. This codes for CASSQGLAQETQYF.

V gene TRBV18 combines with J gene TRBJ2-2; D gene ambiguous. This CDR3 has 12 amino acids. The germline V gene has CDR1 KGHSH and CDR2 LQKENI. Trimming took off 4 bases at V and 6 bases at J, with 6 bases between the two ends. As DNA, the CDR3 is TGTGCCAGCTCACTCAGCGCCGGGGAGCTGTTTTTT. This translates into CASSLSAGELFF. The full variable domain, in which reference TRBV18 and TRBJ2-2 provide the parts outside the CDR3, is NAGVMQNPRHLVRRRGQEARLRCSPMKGHSHVYWYRQLPEEGLKFMVYLQKENIIDESGMPKERFSAEFPKEGPSILRIQQVVRGDSAAYFCASSLSAGELFFGEGSRLTVL.

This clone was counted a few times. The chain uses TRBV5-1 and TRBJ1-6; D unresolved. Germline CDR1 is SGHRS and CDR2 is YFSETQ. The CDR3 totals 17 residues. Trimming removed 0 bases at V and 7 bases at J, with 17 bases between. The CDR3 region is CASSLARGGNSNSPLHF. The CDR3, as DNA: TGCGCCAGCAGCTTGGCCCGTGGAGGGAATTCGAATTCACCCCTCCACTTT.

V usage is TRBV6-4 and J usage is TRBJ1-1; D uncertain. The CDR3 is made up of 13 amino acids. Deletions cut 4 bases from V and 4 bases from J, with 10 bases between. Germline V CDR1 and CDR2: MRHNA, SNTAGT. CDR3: CASSAEEGTEAFF. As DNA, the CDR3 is TGTGCCAGCAGTGCCGAGGAGGGCACTGAAGCTTTCTTT.

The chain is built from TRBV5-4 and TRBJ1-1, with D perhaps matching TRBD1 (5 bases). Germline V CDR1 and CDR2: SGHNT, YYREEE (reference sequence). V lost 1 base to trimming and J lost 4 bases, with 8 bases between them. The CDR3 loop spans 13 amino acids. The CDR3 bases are TGTGCCAGCAGCTTGCTAGGGGTCACTGAAGCTTTCTTT. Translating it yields CASSLLGVTEAFF.

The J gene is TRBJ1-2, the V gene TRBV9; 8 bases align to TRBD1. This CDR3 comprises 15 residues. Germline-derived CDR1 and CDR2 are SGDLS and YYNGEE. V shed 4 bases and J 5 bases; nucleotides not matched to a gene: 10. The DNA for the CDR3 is TGTGCCAGCAGCATACAAGGACAGGGTGGGTATGGCTACACCTTC. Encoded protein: CASSIQGQGGYGYTF.

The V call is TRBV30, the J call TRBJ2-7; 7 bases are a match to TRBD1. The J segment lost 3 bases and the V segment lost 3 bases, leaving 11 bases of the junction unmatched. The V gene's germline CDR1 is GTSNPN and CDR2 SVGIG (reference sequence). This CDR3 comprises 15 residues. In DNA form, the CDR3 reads TGTGCCTGGAGGTCTTTAGGTCAGGGGGTCTACGAGCAGTACTTC. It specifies CAWRSLGQGVYEQYF.

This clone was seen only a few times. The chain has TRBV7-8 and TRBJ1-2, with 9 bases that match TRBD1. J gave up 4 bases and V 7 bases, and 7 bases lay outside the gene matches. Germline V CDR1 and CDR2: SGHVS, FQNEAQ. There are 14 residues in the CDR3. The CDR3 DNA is TGTGCCAGCAATCCGGACAGGGGAAGCTATGGCTACACCTTC. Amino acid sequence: CASNPDRGSYGYTF.

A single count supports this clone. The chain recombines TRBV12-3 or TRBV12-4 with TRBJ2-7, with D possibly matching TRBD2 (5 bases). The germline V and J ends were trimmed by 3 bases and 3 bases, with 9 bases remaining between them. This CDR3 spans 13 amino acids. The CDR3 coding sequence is TGTGCCAGCAGTTTGGACTCCATCTACGAGCAGTACTTC. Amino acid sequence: CASSLDSIYEQYF.